Each of the 17 T cell receptor beta chains below was sequenced from the same sample in a study of technical replicates of blood from a handful of donors. Clones were read by immunoSEQ multiplex PCR, and TCRdb kept only the in-frame ones, dropping some. The repertoire holds roughly 79,000 clones, with roughly 89% as singletons. Sequenced: T cells isolated from PBMCs. These TCRs come from a human donor in good health. Some clones in this sample may be carry-over from other donors' samples.

The chain uses TRBV19 and TRBJ1-5, with D possibly being TRBD1 (5 bases). CDR1 and CDR2 from the germline V gene are LNHDA and SQIVND (reference sequence). The CDR3 runs 14 residues. V lost 10 bases, J lost 9 bases, and 22 bases lay in between. In DNA form, the CDR3 reads TGTGCCACAACGCGTGGACAAAATTTCGGGCCCCAGCATTTT. The encoded protein is CATTRGQNFGPQHF.

The chain recombines TRBV4-1 with TRBJ1-3; D may be TRBD1 (6 bases). Germline V gene data show CDR1 as MGHRA and CDR2 as YSYEKL. Trimming removed 2 bases from V and 0 bases from J, with 8 bases in between. This CDR3 has 15 residues. Written as DNA, the CDR3 is TGCGCCAGCAGCCAACCAGGGGCCTCTGGAAACACCATATATTTT. This sequence encodes CASSQPGASGNTIYF.

V and J are TRBV7-6 and TRBJ1-1; no definite D call. Germline CDR1 is SGHVS and CDR2 is FNYEAQ. This CDR3 is built from 15 residues. V was shortened by 6 bases and J by 1 base, with 15 bases between the two germline ends. The CDR3 here is CASREIALANTEAFF. DNA of the CDR3: TGTGCCAGCAGGGAGATCGCCTTAGCGAACACTGAAGCTTTCTTT.

As concerns this clone: Other DNA variants within this sample encode the same CDR3. The chain joins TRBV6-5 to TRBJ1-3; D is ambiguous. Germline CDR1 reads MNHEY; CDR2 reads SVGAGI. With 8 bases removed from V and 6 bases from J, the gap between germline ends came to 8 bases. The CDR3 is made up of 11 amino acids. The CDR3: CASWRENTIYF. CDR3 bases: TGTGCCAGCTGGAGGGAAAACACCATATATTTT.

The chain carries TRBV6-6 and TRBJ2-5; 7 positions agree with TRBD1. Trimming took 2 bases from V and 8 from J; bases not matched to a gene: 14. CDR1 is MNHNY, CDR2 SVGAGI, per germline (reference sequence). The CDR3 sequence is 16 residues long. CDR3 amino acids: CASSYPRTAPGGTQYF. The CDR3 nucleotides read TGTGCCAGCAGTTACCCACGGACAGCCCCAGGGGGAACCCAGTACTTC.

CDR3 sequence reads: CASSSEETQYF. CDR3 nucleotides: TGTGCCAGCAGTTCCGAGGAGACCCAGTACTTC. The chain couples TRBV6-5 to TRBJ2-5; D is uncertain. The CDR3 covers 11 residues. Trimming removed 4 bases at V and 5 bases at J, with 5 bases between. Germline CDR1 reads MNHEY; CDR2 reads SVGAGI.

The rearrangement uses TRBV7-2 and TRBJ2-2, with unresolved D. Germline V gives CDR1 SGHTA, CDR2 FQGNSA. The V end was cut by 4 bases, the J end by 10 bases, with 13 bases between. The CDR3 is 13 amino acids. CDR3: CASSSPGPKELFF. The CDR3, as DNA: TGTGCCAGCAGCTCCCCCGGTCCAAAGGAGCTGTTTTTT.

V usage is TRBV6-6 and J usage is TRBJ1-1; D possibly corresponds to TRBD1 (5 bases). The CDR3 contains 14 residues. Trimming took off 0 bases at V and 6 bases at J, with 11 bases between the two ends. Per germline, CDR1 MNHNY and CDR2 SVGAGI (reference sequence). This CDR3 is CASSYSTGQAEAFF. The CDR3 DNA reads as TGTGCCAGCAGTTACTCGACCGGACAAGCTGAAGCTTTCTTT.

The CDR3 here is CATSTAGGQPQHF. CDR3 coding DNA: TGTGCCACCAGCACAGCAGGGGGTCAGCCCCAGCATTTT. The gene calls are TRBV15 and TRBJ1-5; TRBD1 aligns across 7 bases. With 4 bases clipped from V and 6 bases from J, the junction kept 3 bases outside the gene matches. This CDR3 region has 13 residues. Germline V gene lookup returns CDR1 LNHNV and CDR2 YYDKDF (reference sequence).

The chain carries TRBV5-5 and TRBJ2-7; 7 bases match TRBD1. V gave up 4 bases and J gave up 6 bases; unmatched junction bases: 10. CDR1 and CDR2 from the germline V gene are SGHKS and YYEKEE (reference sequence). This CDR3 region has 14 residues. Here the CDR3 reads CASSPSTGNSEQYF. CDR3 DNA: TGTGCCAGCAGCCCCTCGACAGGGAACTCCGAGCAGTACTTC.

This chain uses TRBV4-1 with TRBJ2-3; 8 positions agree with TRBD2. This CDR3 has 15 amino acids. V shed 4 bases and J 1 base; nucleotides not matched to a gene: 4. The germline V gene has CDR1 MGHRA and CDR2 YSYEKL. Here the CDR3 DNA reads TGCGCCAGCAGCCGGGTACTAGCGGGCACAGATACGCAGTATTTT. Translating it yields CASSRVLAGTDTQYF.

The chain employs TRBV9 and TRBJ2-7; maybe TRBD1 (6 bases). Germline CDR1 is SGDLS and CDR2 is YYNGEE. The ends were cut back, 0 bases at V and 0 bases at J, with 10 bases in the middle. The CDR3 length is 15 residues. CDR3 in DNA: TGTGCCAGCAGCGTAGGCCCAGGGGACTCCTACGAGCAGTACTTC. Translated, it gives CASSVGPGDSYEQYF.

The chain has TRBV5-6 and TRBJ2-7, with D possibly TRBD2 on 7 matching bases. The CDR3 is 16 residues long. Trimming removed 2 bases at V and 3 bases at J, with 18 bases between. Per the germline V gene, CDR1 is SGHDT and CDR2 is YYEEEE. CDR3 coding DNA: TGTGCCAGCAGCTTCCTAGCGGCCGCCAGGGGCTACGAGCAGTACTTC. Protein sequence: CASSFLAAARGYEQYF.

The chain couples TRBV28 to TRBJ1-2; D gene uncertain. The germline V gene has CDR1 MDHEN and CDR2 SYDVKM. V was trimmed by 1 base and J by 6 bases, leaving 9 bases between them. This CDR3 region has 13 residues. The CDR3: CASSLSDFDGYTF. The CDR3 coding sequence is TGTGCCAGCAGTTTATCCGACTTTGATGGCTACACCTTC.

This sequence joins TRBV7-6 and TRBJ2-5, with 8 nucleotides matching TRBD2. CDR3 size: 16 residues. CDR1 is SGHVS and CDR2 is FNYEAQ in the germline V gene. The J segment lost 1 base and the V segment lost 5 bases, leaving 9 bases of the junction unmatched. CDR3 in amino acids: CASSPREGRGQETQYF. The CDR3 bases are TGTGCCAGCAGCCCCCGGGAGGGGAGGGGCCAAGAGACCCAGTACTTC.

The V call is TRBV10-3, the J call TRBJ1-1; possibly TRBD1 for D (6 bases). Deletions cut 4 bases from V and 10 bases from J, with 16 bases between. The CDR3 runs to 13 residues. Germline-derived CDR1 and CDR2 are ENHRY and SYGVKD. CDR3 in DNA: TGTGCCATCAGTGCTTACAACCGGGACACAGCTTTCTTT. This sequence encodes CAISAYNRDTAFF.

This rearrangement joins TRBV4-1 to TRBJ2-3, with D possibly being TRBD1 (6 bases). In germline, CDR1 is MGHRA, CDR2 YSYEKL. The V gene lost 4 bases and the J gene lost 3 bases, with 14 bases spanning the gap. This CDR3 has 15 amino acids. DNA of the CDR3: TGCGCCAGCAGCCTCCAGGGGAGAACGACAGATACGCAGTATTTT. Its protein is CASSLQGRTTDTQYF.